This T cell receptor beta chain was sequenced in a study of blood T cells in healthy people across ages. V was trimmed by 0 bases and J by 10 bases, leaving 16 bases between them. Per germline, CDR1 DFQATT and CDR2 SNEGSKA (reference sequence). This CDR3 has 14 residues. This clonotype was seen at least ten times. Using a J-beta primer mix together with a sample-barcoded 5' primer, a second PCR was run for roughly 7 to 11 cycles. One entry per CDR3 protein results from TCRdb running MiXCR on the 5' RACE reads. The sample holds around 1.7 million distinct CDR3 sequences, 28% seen once. The donors, healthy Caucasians from Russia, were aged about 6 to 95. It was approximately 9 milliliters of peripheral blood that were drawn from each donor. Per sample, extraction of total RNA gave at least 6 micrograms in every case.

The rearrangement uses TRBV20-1 and TRBJ2-1; no firm D call. The material sequenced was blood. The receptor's source is a woman in her 30s in good health. CDR3 nucleotides: TGCAGTGCTAGAGACAGCCATTCCGCTTTGGAGCAGTTCTTC. Amino acid sequence: CSARDSHSALEQFF.